What follows is one T cell receptor (beta chain) and its context. Profiled with immunoSEQ multiplex PCR; TCRdb holds only in-frame clones, not every one. This sample has around 85,000 clones; about 91% occur once, and the top ten carry 3.5% to 4%. This entry comes from a study of T cell changes during pregnancy in multiple sclerosis. CDR1 is SGHRS, CDR2 YFSETQ, per germline. This CDR3 comprises 16 residues. Losses at the gene ends were 4 bases for V and 5 bases for J; bases not matched to a gene: 6. The clonotype comes from a female donor in good health, serving as a control in a pregnancy study. Some clones in this sample may be carry-over from other donors' samples. Material: PBMCs, obtained in the first trimester of pregnancy. The chain recombines TRBV5-1 with TRBJ2-1, with 13 bases matching TRBD2. CDR3 sequence: CASSIRTSGGNNEQFF. The CDR3 coding sequence is TGCGCCAGCAGCATCCGGACTAGCGGGGGTAACAATGAGCAGTTCTTC.